Listed here are 13 T cell receptor beta chains from one sample, sequenced in a study of regulatory T cells in long-lasting Graves disease. As for time point: newly diagnosed GD, antithyroid drugs for less than 3 months. The TCR library was made from RNA that had been extracted from PBMCs in TRIzol. Investigators prepared the TCR beta libraries by applying iRepertoire HTBI primers and Arm-PCR of CDR3 regions. TCRdb fed the multiplex PCR reads into MiXCR, producing one record per CDR3 protein. The sample carries 350,000 to 450,000 distinct CDR3 sequences, more than 12% recorded once. A further study also used this sample, focusing on T cells in Graves' hyperthyroidism and ophthalmopathy.

Sequenced material: peripheral blood mononuclear cells (PBMCs), taken at new diagnosis, from a patient treated with antithyroid drugs. The receptors were sampled from a woman in her twenties or thirties with Graves disease.

The chain employs TRBV5-1 and TRBJ2-7, with D possibly being TRBD1 (6 bases). Germline CDR1 SGHRS, CDR2 YFSETQ. Trimming left V 2 bases short and J 3 bases short, with 9 bases between. The CDR3 totals 13 residues. In DNA, the CDR3 is TGCGCCAGCAGCTTCGGACAGAACTACGAGCAGTACTTC. Its translation is CASSFGQNYEQYF. The full variable domain, rest sourced from reference TRBV5-1 and TRBJ2-7, is KAGVTQTPRYLIKTRGQQVTLSCSPISGHRSVSWYQQTPGQGLQFLFEYFSETQRNKGNFPGRFSGRQFSNSRSEMNVSTLELGDSALYLCASSFGQNYEQYFGPGTRLTVT.

At least ten counts were recorded for this clonotype. At one boundary the junction diverges from the germline segment, which might be a read error. This chain joins TRBV20-1 and TRBJ2-7; 8 bases map to TRBD2. The germline CDR1 and CDR2 sequences are DFQATT and SNEGSKA (reference sequence). This CDR3 is built from 13 residues. CDR3 amino acids: CSARGTSSYEQYF. CDR3 in DNA: TGCAGTGCCAGAGGGACTAGCTCCTACGAGCAGTACTTC.

The chain links TRBV6-5 to TRBJ1-2; the D is unclear. With 2 bases removed from V and 5 bases from J, the gap between germline ends came to 9 bases. Germline V gene sequence: CDR1 MNHEY, CDR2 SVGAGI. The CDR3 is 13 amino acids. CDR3 sequence: CASSYDLLYGYTF. In DNA form, the CDR3 reads TGTGCCAGCAGTTACGACCTATTGTATGGCTACACCTTC.

At least ten counts were recorded for this clonotype. This chain connects TRBV12-3 or TRBV12-4 to TRBJ1-5; TRBD1 matches at 7 bases. There are 18 residues in the CDR3. The ends lost 7 bases at V and 4 bases at J; junction bases unmatched: 19. CDR3 region: CASTRQPPGTDHNQPQHF. The CDR3 DNA sequence: TGTGCCAGCACCCGTCAGCCGCCAGGGACAGACCATAATCAGCCCCAGCATTTT.

Many counts were recorded for this clonotype. The CDR3 is CASIQGSPAFYEQYF. The CDR3 DNA sequence: TGTGCCAGCATTCAAGGGAGTCCGGCCTTCTACGAGCAGTACTTC. The chain joins TRBV2 to TRBJ2-7, with D perhaps TRBD2 (5 bases). Between the trimmed V and J ends, which lost 7 bases and 3 bases, there was a span of 19 bases. Per germline, CDR1 SNHLY and CDR2 FYNNEI. There are 15 residues in the CDR3.

The chain joins TRBV7-3 to TRBJ2-7, with D perhaps assigned TRBD1 or TRBD2 (5 bases each). Germline V gene sequence: CDR1 SGHTA, CDR2 FQGTGA. The CDR3 consists of 14 residues. V was cut by 5 bases and J by 6 bases, with 17 bases left in between. The CDR3 bases are TGTGCCAGCAGCGTAGCGCCAGGGCCGGGCGAGCAGTACTTC. It translates to CASSVAPGPGEQYF.

This clonotype has more than one count but fewer than ten. This chain's CDR3 is CSARRTGVGETQYF. The CDR3 DNA is TGCAGTGCTAGGCGGACAGGGGTCGGGGAGACCCAGTACTTC. The V call is TRBV20-1, the J call TRBJ2-5, with 9 nucleotides matching TRBD1. The CDR3 has 14 residues. The ends lost 3 bases at V and 5 bases at J; junction bases unmatched: 7. Germline values: CDR1 DFQATT, CDR2 SNEGSKA (reference sequence).

This clonotype was seen repeatedly, ten times or more. The gene calls are TRBV3-1 and TRBJ1-5; D unclear. Germline CDR1 reads LGHDT; CDR2 reads YNNKEL (reference sequence). V lost 3 bases to trimming and J lost 6 bases, with 12 bases between them. CDR3 size: 14 residues. Here the CDR3 DNA reads TGTGCCAGCAGCCAGGACCAAAACAGTCAGCCCCAGCATTTT. Translated: CASSQDQNSQPQHF.

The chain is built from TRBV28 and TRBJ2-7; 12 bases match TRBD1. Germline CDR1 and CDR2: MDHEN and SYDVKM. The CDR3 is 16 amino acids. The trim removed 7 bases at V and 5 bases at J, leaving 12 bases unmatched. In nucleotides, the CDR3 is TGTGCCAGCAAGTGGGTCGGGACAGGGGGCAGCGACGAGCAGTACTTC. This gives the protein CASKWVGTGGSDEQYF.

Written as DNA, the CDR3 is TGTGCCACTAGGTGGGCCCACAGTCAGCCCCAGCATTTT. It is translated as CATRWAHSQPQHF. The V and J genes are TRBV15 and TRBJ1-5; unclear D gene. CDR1 and CDR2 from the germline V gene are LNHNV and YYDKDF (reference sequence). This CDR3 region has 13 residues. V was trimmed by 9 bases and J by 6 bases, leaving 15 bases between them.

At least ten counts were recorded for this clonotype. The CDR3 bases are TGTGCCAGCAGTTCAGGGGGCGCGGGCAAAAACATTCAGTACTTC. It yields the protein CASSSGGAGKNIQYF. The V and J genes are TRBV28 and TRBJ2-4, with 8 nucleotides matching TRBD1. The V gene end was trimmed by 4 bases and the J gene end by 3 bases; junction bases not matched to a gene: 5. The germline gives CDR1 MDHEN, CDR2 SYDVKM. This CDR3 is built from 15 residues.

This clonotype has ten or more counts. This chain connects TRBV27 to TRBJ2-7; 7 bases fit TRBD2. The V and J ends lost 5 bases and 2 bases, in that order; junction bases with no gene match: 12. This CDR3 region has 16 residues. Per germline, CDR1 MNHEY and CDR2 SMNVEV (reference sequence). The CDR3 region is CASSPQRGGLPYEQYF. CDR3 in DNA: TGTGCCAGCAGTCCCCAACGCGGGGGTTTACCCTACGAGCAGTACTTC.

The table lists this clonotype with a few counts. This sequence joins TRBV28 and TRBJ2-6; TRBD2 might be the D (6 bases). V gave up 5 bases and J gave up 0 bases, with 17 bases separating them. This CDR3 has 18 amino acids. Germline V gives CDR1 MDHEN, CDR2 SYDVKM. For the CDR3, the DNA is TGTGCCAGCAGTGTCCTTTTGGGGGGTATCTCTGGGGCCAACGTCCTGACTTTC. Translating gives CASSVLLGGISGANVLTF.